This is a list of T cell receptor beta chains from one sample in a study of T cells after posttransplantation cyclophosphamide. Here immunoSEQ multiplex PCR was the method, and the copy in TCRdb shows in-frame clones only, minus some. The data contain some 43,000 clones, 90% of them singletons. Sequencing used PBMCs, obtained less than 70 days after allogeneic stem cell transplant with posttransplant cyclophosphamide. These receptors were collected from a male patient between 55 and 70 years old who received an allogeneic stem cell transplant from a related donor and was CMV-positive. Some T cells could come from the graft donor. The conserved cysteine and the conserved F or W are not part of the CDR3 here. Each record gives: D gene, J gene, clone size, V gene, CDR3 protein. A D gene is named only where the DNA matches it firmly. Where a row states a size, it is once, few, many or the class of an expanded clone; other rows omit it.

d_call: NA; j_call: TRBJ1-2; clone_size: once; v_call: TRBV25-1; cdr3_aa: ASTSSRRAELDYGYT
d_call: TRBD1; j_call: TRBJ1-1; clone_size: NA; v_call: TRBV6-5; cdr3_aa: ASITPGGNTEAF
d_call: TRBD1; j_call: TRBJ2-2; clone_size: NA; v_call: TRBV19; cdr3_aa: ASSATGTGGPGELF
d_call: TRBD1; j_call: TRBJ1-2; clone_size: NA; v_call: TRBV7-9; cdr3_aa: ASNRWDRGQVHGYT
d_call: NA; j_call: TRBJ1-1; clone_size: few; v_call: TRBV11-2; cdr3_aa: ASSLERGTEAF
d_call: NA; j_call: TRBJ1-4; clone_size: once; v_call: TRBV7-8; cdr3_aa: ASSLGARFGRRNEKLF
d_call: NA; j_call: TRBJ2-3; clone_size: NA; v_call: TRBV5-1; cdr3_aa: ASSLEPGAGSTDTQY
d_call: TRBD2; j_call: TRBJ2-1; clone_size: NA; v_call: TRBV19; cdr3_aa: ASGTAGGRSNEQF
d_call: TRBD1; j_call: TRBJ2-5; clone_size: NA; v_call: TRBV5-1; cdr3_aa: ASSRGGNRETQY
d_call: TRBD2; j_call: TRBJ2-1; clone_size: NA; v_call: TRBV5-1; cdr3_aa: ASSLAGGNNEQF
d_call: TRBD1; j_call: TRBJ1-2; clone_size: NA; v_call: TRBV23-1; cdr3_aa: ASSQSPGQHHLYGYT
d_call: TRBD2; j_call: TRBJ2-7; clone_size: once; v_call: TRBV13; cdr3_aa: ASSLAGGTYEQY
d_call: NA; j_call: TRBJ2-7; clone_size: NA; v_call: TRBV6-1; cdr3_aa: ASRDRTYEQY
d_call: TRBD1; j_call: NA; clone_size: once; v_call: TRBV5-1; cdr3_aa: ASSSDRGIYEQY
d_call: NA; j_call: TRBJ2-1; clone_size: NA; v_call: TRBV7-2; cdr3_aa: ASSFRVPNEQF
d_call: NA; j_call: TRBJ1-2; clone_size: NA; v_call: TRBV29-1; cdr3_aa: SVDRDSYGYT
d_call: TRBD1; j_call: TRBJ1-2; clone_size: NA; v_call: TRBV6-1; cdr3_aa: ASTQGQRYGYT
d_call: TRBD1; j_call: TRBJ1-2; clone_size: NA; v_call: TRBV19; cdr3_aa: ASSSTGARYGYT
d_call: TRBD1; j_call: TRBJ2-7; clone_size: NA; v_call: TRBV6-1; cdr3_aa: ASSGLRDSSYEQY
d_call: NA; j_call: TRBJ2-2; clone_size: once; v_call: TRBV5-5; cdr3_aa: ASSSVPPSGELF
d_call: NA; j_call: TRBJ1-2; clone_size: once; v_call: TRBV4-1; cdr3_aa: ASSQDINDYGYT
d_call: TRBD1; j_call: TRBJ1-2; clone_size: NA; v_call: TRBV14; cdr3_aa: ASSPSRGDGYT
d_call: NA; j_call: TRBJ1-1; clone_size: NA; v_call: TRBV19; cdr3_aa: ASSYDRFAGGTEAF
d_call: TRBD1; j_call: TRBJ1-5; clone_size: once; v_call: TRBV5-1; cdr3_aa: ASSLGTGGDQPQH
d_call: NA; j_call: TRBJ1-2; clone_size: few; v_call: TRBV7-8; cdr3_aa: ASSLNPGGAGYT
d_call: NA; j_call: TRBJ2-2; clone_size: NA; v_call: TRBV10-3; cdr3_aa: AISDINSNTGELF
d_call: NA; j_call: TRBJ1-2; clone_size: few; v_call: TRBV7-9; cdr3_aa: ASSEHEGRDGYT
d_call: TRBD2; j_call: TRBJ2-1; clone_size: NA; v_call: TRBV10-3; cdr3_aa: AISGNDRVAGGYNEQF
d_call: TRBD1; j_call: TRBJ1-3; clone_size: NA; v_call: TRBV5-6; cdr3_aa: ASSEAAGGDTIY
d_call: TRBD2; j_call: TRBJ2-3; clone_size: NA; v_call: TRBV25-1; cdr3_aa: ASSRASGVADTQY
d_call: NA; j_call: TRBJ1-3; clone_size: NA; v_call: TRBV6-1; cdr3_aa: ASSEGGLYSGNTIY
d_call: TRBD1; j_call: TRBJ2-2; clone_size: once; v_call: TRBV6-5; cdr3_aa: ASSLTGTGATGELF
d_call: TRBD2; j_call: TRBJ2-1; clone_size: NA; v_call: TRBV28; cdr3_aa: ASIKRGSYNEQF
d_call: NA; j_call: TRBJ1-2; clone_size: NA; v_call: TRBV6-6; cdr3_aa: ASSSQGSGYT
d_call: NA; j_call: TRBJ2-1; clone_size: NA; v_call: TRBV7-6; cdr3_aa: ASSLNLGKGVNEQF
d_call: NA; j_call: TRBJ1-1; clone_size: NA; v_call: TRBV2; cdr3_aa: ASTGQGRTEAF
d_call: NA; j_call: TRBJ1-6; clone_size: NA; v_call: TRBV19; cdr3_aa: ASKDSHPSPLH
d_call: TRBD1; j_call: TRBJ2-2; clone_size: NA; v_call: TRBV6-5; cdr3_aa: ASSLQGSVTGELF
d_call: TRBD1; j_call: TRBJ1-2; clone_size: NA; v_call: TRBV5-1; cdr3_aa: ASSNQTGARGYT